A single sample gave rise to the 18 T cell receptor beta chains below, sequenced in a study of blood T cells in healthy people across ages. The second PCR ran roughly 6 to 12 cycles with a sample-barcoded 5' primer and J-beta primers. Using its own MiXCR run on the 5' RACE reads, TCRdb lists one record per CDR3 protein. The table records 700,000 to 800,000 distinct CDR3 sequences, more than 40% of them present only once. The source material was blood. The receptors shown here come from a woman aged 60-75 years in good health.

Many counts were recorded for this clonotype. The chain employs TRBV9 and TRBJ2-5; 9 nucleotides match TRBD1. This CDR3 has 14 amino acids. V gave up 4 bases and J gave up 4 bases; unmatched junction bases: 5. The V gene's germline CDR1 is SGDLS and CDR2 YYNGEE. CDR3 protein: CASSSDRGGETQYF. CDR3 DNA sequence: TGTGCCAGCAGCTCAGACAGGGGGGGAGAGACCCAGTACTTC.

This rearrangement joins TRBV12-3 or TRBV12-4 to TRBJ2-1; 10 bases map to TRBD2. There are 16 residues in the CDR3. With V trimmed by 5 bases and J by 7 bases, 11 bases remained unmatched. The CDR3 region has the DNA TGTGCCAGCAGTGCTTACCCCTCGGGACTAGCGAATGAGCAGTTCTTC. It translates to CASSAYPSGLANEQFF.

This clonotype was seen at least ten times. The chain carries TRBV7-9 and TRBJ2-1; D call uncertain. The CDR3 runs 12 residues. The germline V gene encodes CDR1 SEHNR and CDR2 FQNEAQ (reference sequence). V was pared by 5 bases and J by 6 bases, with 8 bases between. As DNA, the CDR3 is TGTGCCAGCAGCGGATTACCCAATGAGCAGTTCTTC. Its translation: CASSGLPNEQFF.

Ten or more counts support this clonotype. The V gene is TRBV5-4, the J gene TRBJ2-1; weak D call: TRBD2 (5 bases). The CDR3 contains 16 residues. Germline CDR1 is SGHNT and CDR2 is YYREEE (reference sequence). The V and J ends lost 4 bases and 4 bases respectively, with 18 bases between them. The CDR3 is CASSLGSLGGYNEQFF. The CDR3 DNA is TGTGCCAGCAGCCTTGGGAGCCTCGGAGGATACAATGAGCAGTTCTTC.

The chain uses TRBV9 and TRBJ2-1; 7 bases are shared with TRBD2. J gave up 5 bases and V 3 bases, and 11 bases lay outside the gene matches. Germline assignment: CDR1 SGDLS and CDR2 YYNGEE. This CDR3 comprises 16 residues. CDR3: CASSGRTRTDNNEQFF. The CDR3, as DNA: TGTGCCAGCAGCGGCCGGACTAGGACCGACAACAATGAGCAGTTCTTC.

In DNA, the CDR3 is TGTGCCAGCAGCGTGACAGGATTGAACACTGAAGCTTTCTTT. It translates to CASSVTGLNTEAFF. The gene calls are TRBV9 and TRBJ1-1; D might be TRBD1 (6 bases). CDR3 size: 14 residues. The germline V gene has CDR1 SGDLS and CDR2 YYNGEE. V lost 2 bases and J 0 bases, leaving 8 bases between the germline ends. Looking up the rest from reference TRBV9 and TRBJ1-1 gives the full variable domain: DSGVTQTPKHLITATGQRVTLRCSPRSGDLSVYWYQQSLDQGLQFLIQYYNGEERAKGNILERFSAQQFPDLHSELNLSSLELGDSALYFCASSVTGLNTEAFFGQGTRLTVV.

The V gene is TRBV6-2 or TRBV6-3, the J gene TRBJ2-7; 7 nucleotides line up with TRBD2. V shed 7 bases and J 7 bases; nucleotides not matched to a gene: 28. This CDR3 is 19 amino acids long. Germline V gene lookup returns CDR1 MNHEY and CDR2 SVGEGT. The CDR3 DNA sequence: TGTGCCAGCACCCCCCTGACTAGCTCACTCGTAGTCCAGGGTAAGGAGCAGTACTTC. Translated, it gives CASTPLTSSLVVQGKEQYF.

The chain uses TRBV5-1 and TRBJ2-1, with D possibly matching TRBD1 (6 bases). The germline V gene has CDR1 SGHRS and CDR2 YFSETQ. The CDR3 runs 13 residues. Deletions cut 7 bases from V and 8 bases from J, with 16 bases between. CDR3 in amino acids: CASRPRQDDEQFF. CDR3 coding DNA: TGCGCCAGCCGGCCGAGACAGGATGATGAGCAGTTCTTC.

As DNA, the CDR3 is TGTGCCAGCAGTTTCGGACTAGTTTTGTACTTC. It is translated as CASSFGLVLYF. V usage is TRBV7-2 and J usage is TRBJ2-5; TRBD2 matches 7 bases. V trimming: 6 bases; J trimming: 13 bases; junction bases outside the gene matches: 8. CDR1 is SGHTA and CDR2 is FQGNSA in the germline V gene. This CDR3 has 11 residues. The full variable domain, with the rest looked up from reference TRBV7-2 and TRBJ2-5, is GAGVSQSPSNKVTEKGKDVELRCDPISGHTALYWYRQSLGQGLEFLIYFQGNSAPDKSGLPSDRFSAERTGGSVSTLTIQRTQQEDSAVYLCASSFGLVLYFGPGTRLLVL.

The chain recombines TRBV3-1 with TRBJ1-2, with TRBD1 as a possible D gene (5 bases). V was trimmed by 3 bases and J by 0 bases, leaving 17 bases between them. The CDR3 is 17 residues long. Germline CDR1 and CDR2: LGHDT and YNNKEL (reference sequence). For the CDR3, the DNA is TGTGCCAGCAGCCAGACCGACAGAATAGGGGCTAACTATGGCTACACCTTC. Translating it yields CASSQTDRIGANYGYTF. Looking up the rest from reference TRBV3-1 and TRBJ1-2 gives the full variable domain: DTAVSQTPKYLVTQMGNDKSIKCEQNLGHDTMYWYKQDSKKFLKIMFSYNNKELIINETVPNRFSPKSPDKAHLNLHINSLELGDSAVYFCASSQTDRIGANYGYTFGSGTRLTVV.

The rearrangement joins TRBV5-1 to TRBJ2-1; D is perhaps TRBD1 (5 bases). This CDR3 is built from 14 residues. Germline loops: CDR1 SGHRS, CDR2 YFSETQ. V gave up 3 bases and J gave up 6 bases, with 13 bases separating them. The CDR3 region is CASSWADTLNEQFF. CDR3 coding DNA: TGCGCCAGCAGCTGGGCGGACACTCTCAATGAGCAGTTCTTC.

This clonotype was detected only a few times. The rearrangement uses TRBV7-2 and TRBJ1-5; 7 bases map to TRBD1. Germline trimming cut 2 bases from V and 0 bases from J; bases unmatched to any gene: 4. This CDR3 has 16 amino acids. The germline V gene has CDR1 SGHTA and CDR2 FQGNSA. The CDR3 loop reads CASSLNAGGSNQPQHF. The CDR3, as DNA: TGTGCCAGCAGCTTAAATGCAGGGGGTAGCAATCAGCCCCAGCATTTT.

This clonotype was found many times. The CDR3 sequence: CASSLEAGYEQYF. The CDR3 bases are TGCGCCAGCAGCTTGGAAGCAGGGTACGAGCAGTACTTC. V is TRBV5-1 and J is TRBJ2-7, with D maybe TRBD1 (5 bases). Trimming left V 0 bases short and J 4 bases short, with 8 bases between. There are 13 residues in the CDR3. Germline V gene lookup returns CDR1 SGHRS and CDR2 YFSETQ.

The rearrangement joins TRBV5-1 to TRBJ2-3; D is possibly TRBD2 (6 bases). With 4 bases removed from V and 3 bases from J, the gap between germline ends came to 18 bases. The CDR3 contains 16 residues. Per the germline V gene, CDR1 is SGHRS and CDR2 is YFSETQ. This CDR3 reads CASSPVIGLATDTQYF. In nucleotides, the CDR3 is TGCGCCAGCAGCCCCGTGATTGGGCTAGCGACAGATACGCAGTATTTT.

The rearrangement uses TRBV20-1 and TRBJ2-7; 9 nucleotides match TRBD2. CDR3 length: 14 amino acids. V gave up 2 bases and J gave up 3 bases; unmatched junction bases: 5. Germline CDR1 is DFQATT and CDR2 is SNEGSKA (reference sequence). CDR3 nucleotide sequence: TGCAGTGCTAGACTCCCTAGCGGGAACTACGAGCAGTACTTC. This encodes CSARLPSGNYEQYF.

The chain carries TRBV20-1 and TRBJ2-5, with 8 bases aligning to TRBD2. The CDR3 is 12 residues long. Germline V CDR1 and CDR2: DFQATT, SNEGSKA (reference sequence). V was pared by 5 bases and J by 7 bases, with 6 bases of the junction left unmatched. CDR3 bases: TGCAGTGCTCTCACTAGCGGTACGACCCAGTACTTC. Translation: CSALTSGTTQYF.

The chain recombines TRBV7-8 with TRBJ2-2, with 11 bases that match TRBD2. V shed 2 bases and J 6 bases; nucleotides not matched to a gene: 2. The CDR3 is 15 residues long. Germline loops: CDR1 SGHVS, CDR2 FQNEAQ. Written as DNA, the CDR3 is TGTGCCAGCAGCTTAATTAGCGGGAGGGCCGGGGAGCTGTTTTTT. As protein: CASSLISGRAGELFF.

The chain links TRBV29-1 to TRBJ2-7, with TRBD1 as a possible D gene (5 bases). There are 12 residues in the CDR3. Germline CDR1 and CDR2: SQVTM and ANQGSEA. V was cut by 5 bases and J by 2 bases, with 10 bases left in between. The CDR3: CSVTQGTYEQYF. The CDR3 DNA is TGCAGCGTTACCCAGGGAACCTACGAGCAGTACTTC.